This passage covers 14 T cell receptor beta chains from one sample sequenced in a study of blood T cell repertoires in COVID-19. Here immunoSEQ multiplex PCR was the method, and the copy in TCRdb shows in-frame clones only, minus some. The table shows some 120,000 clones, with more than 90% occurring only once. Sequencing was done on a sample of peripheral blood. The receptors were gathered from a man aged 50 or older with active COVID-19.

This chain connects TRBV5-1 to TRBJ2-5, with D tentatively TRBD1 (6 bases). Trimming left V 4 bases short and J 5 bases short, with 12 bases between. There are 13 residues in the CDR3. Germline CDR1 is SGHRS and CDR2 is YFSETQ. CDR3 amino acids: CASSGQLWETQYF. CDR3 DNA sequence: TGCGCCAGCAGCGGACAGTTATGGGAGACCCAGTACTTC.

The V call is TRBV27, the J call TRBJ2-2; tentatively, D is TRBD2 (7 bases). The V gene lost 6 bases and the J gene lost 3 bases, with 11 bases spanning the gap. Germline CDR1 MNHEY, CDR2 SMNVEV (reference sequence). The CDR3 covers 14 residues. DNA for the CDR3: TGTGCCAGCAGACGGGGGGCAGACACCGGGGAGCTGTTTTTT. Its protein is CASRRGADTGELFF.

This chain links TRBV7-2 with TRBJ2-1; D is undetermined. The V end was cut by 0 bases, the J end by 6 bases, with 15 bases between. Germline V gene sequence: CDR1 SGHTA, CDR2 FQGNSA. The CDR3 runs 16 residues. The chain's CDR3 is CASSLAYIAGSNEQFF. The CDR3 DNA is TGTGCCAGCAGCTTAGCGTATATCGCAGGTAGCAATGAGCAGTTCTTC.

This rearrangement joins TRBV7-2 to TRBJ2-2; D is undetermined. In germline, CDR1 is SGHTA, CDR2 FQGNSA. Trimming pared 4 bases from V and 6 bases from J, leaving 12 bases between. This CDR3 comprises 14 residues. DNA for the CDR3: TGTGCCAGCAGCTCAGCCTATTTGTCCGGGGAGCTGTTTTTT. Encoded protein: CASSSAYLSGELFF.

J is TRBJ1-4 and V is TRBV6-5; TRBD1 might be the D (5 bases). The CDR3 runs to 15 residues. Germline assignment: CDR1 MNHEY and CDR2 SVGAGI. V lost 6 bases, J lost 7 bases, and 18 bases lay in between. CDR3 bases: TGTGCCAGCAGGGAGGGACCCGCGGGGGGTGAAAAACTGTTTTTT. The encoded protein is CASREGPAGGEKLFF.

This chain joins TRBV5-1 and TRBJ1-1; D perhaps matches TRBD1 (6 bases). Trimming removed 8 bases from V and 4 bases from J, with 15 bases in between. The germline V gene encodes CDR1 SGHRS and CDR2 YFSETQ. The CDR3 sequence is 13 residues long. CDR3 loop: CAREDSQTTEAFF. The CDR3, as DNA: TGCGCCAGGGAGGACAGTCAGACCACTGAAGCTTTCTTT.

V usage is TRBV11-3 and J usage is TRBJ2-5; TRBD1 aligns across 11 bases. V shed 2 bases, J shed 5 bases, and the junction held 4 bases outside the gene matches. The CDR3 contains 15 residues. CDR1 is SGHNT, CDR2 YENEEA, per germline. The CDR3 region has the DNA TGTGCCAGCAGCTTACGGACAGGGGGCGCGGAGACCCAGTACTTC. Protein product: CASSLRTGGAETQYF.

The V call is TRBV2, the J call TRBJ1-6; D is unclear. Germline lookup yields CDR1 SNHLY and CDR2 FYNNEI. V shed 3 bases and J shed 6 bases, with 9 bases lying between them. The CDR3 extends over 14 amino acids. The CDR3 sequence: CASSDWGGNSPLHF. CDR3 coding DNA: TGTGCCAGCAGTGATTGGGGAGGTAATTCACCCCTCCACTTT. Combining the CDR3 with reference TRBV2 and TRBJ1-6 gives the whole variable domain EPEVTQTPSHQVTQMGQEVILRCVPISNHLYFYWYRQILGQKVEFLVSFYNNEISEKSEIFDDQFSVERPDGSNFTLKIRSTKLEDSAMYFCASSDWGGNSPLHFGNGTRLTVT.

Points on this clone: Other DNA sequences in the same sample also yield this CDR3. V usage is TRBV9 and J usage is TRBJ2-2; D ambiguous. With 0 bases removed from V and 3 bases from J, the gap between germline ends came to 6 bases. The CDR3 length is 14 residues. CDR1 is SGDLS, CDR2 YYNGEE, per germline. This CDR3 is CASSVGGDTGELFF. CDR3 nucleotides: TGTGCCAGCAGCGTAGGCGGCGACACCGGGGAGCTGTTTTTT.

This rearrangement joins TRBV6-5 to TRBJ1-2; the match to TRBD1 covers 11 bases. Germline CDR1 is MNHEY and CDR2 is SVGAGI. CDR3 size: 13 residues. The CDR3 DNA reads TGTGCAGCTCGGACAGGGGGCTCCTATGGCTACACCTTC. It encodes CAARTGGSYGYTF.

The J gene is TRBJ2-4, the V gene TRBV11-1; 10 bases are shared with TRBD2. V was clipped by 3 bases and J by 9 bases; unmatched bases: 5. The germline V gene encodes CDR1 SGHAT and CDR2 FQDESV (reference sequence). This CDR3 contains 14 residues. CDR3 DNA: TGTGCCAGCAGCTTGGGGACTAGCGTGAGCATTCAGTACTTC. Its protein is CASSLGTSVSIQYF.

The chain combines TRBV3-1 (or the pseudogene TRBV3-2) with TRBJ2-5, with D perhaps TRBD1 (5 bases). The CDR3 extends over 17 amino acids. Trimming took 4 bases from V and 2 from J, leaving 20 bases between them. Per the germline V gene, CDR1 is LGHDT and CDR2 is YNNKEL (reference sequence). CDR3 in amino acids: CASSPRKGNYLQETQYF. The CDR3 region has the DNA TGTGCCAGCAGCCCACGGAAGGGGAACTACCTACAAGAGACCCAGTACTTC.

The rearrangement joins TRBV5-4 to TRBJ1-1; 10 nucleotides align to TRBD1. The junction had 2 bases not matched to a gene; V was cut back by 4 bases and J by 5 bases. CDR3 length: 13 residues. Germline V gene data show CDR1 as SGHNT and CDR2 as YYREEE (reference sequence). The CDR3 loop is CASSMDRGTEAFF. CDR3 DNA sequence: TGTGCCAGCAGCATGGACAGGGGGACTGAAGCTTTCTTT.

V and J are TRBV19 and TRBJ1-2, with a tentative D call TRBD1 (6 bases). The germline gives CDR1 LNHDA, CDR2 SQIVND (reference sequence). CDR3 length equals 16 residues. V was pared by 3 bases and J by 0 bases, with 14 bases between. CDR3 sequence: CASSMGQGRTNYGYTF. CDR3 nucleotide sequence: TGTGCCAGTAGTATGGGCCAGGGGAGAACTAACTATGGCTACACCTTC.